This TCR beta chain was documented in a study of radiotherapy plus CTLA-4 blockade in lung cancer. Profiling relied on immunoSEQ multiplex PCR, and the TCRdb table lists in-frame clones only, not all of them. The table has more than 90,000 clones, 70% to 90% seen once; the top ten hold under 5.5%. Between the trimmed V and J ends, which lost 1 base and 8 bases, there was a span of 18 bases. This CDR3 region has 16 residues. Germline CDR1 and CDR2: SEHNR and FQNEAQ (reference sequence). The chain recombines TRBV7-9 with TRBJ2-1; D perhaps matches TRBD1 (5 bases). Specimen: peripheral blood, collected from a patient treated with radiotherapy plus ipilimumab. The clonotype originates from a human donor with non-small cell lung cancer that progressed on radiotherapy plus ipilimumab. The CDR3 DNA reads TGTGCCAGCAGCTTAGTCGACAGCGTTCCGTACGATGAGCAGTTCTTC. This codes for CASSLVDSVPYDEQFF.